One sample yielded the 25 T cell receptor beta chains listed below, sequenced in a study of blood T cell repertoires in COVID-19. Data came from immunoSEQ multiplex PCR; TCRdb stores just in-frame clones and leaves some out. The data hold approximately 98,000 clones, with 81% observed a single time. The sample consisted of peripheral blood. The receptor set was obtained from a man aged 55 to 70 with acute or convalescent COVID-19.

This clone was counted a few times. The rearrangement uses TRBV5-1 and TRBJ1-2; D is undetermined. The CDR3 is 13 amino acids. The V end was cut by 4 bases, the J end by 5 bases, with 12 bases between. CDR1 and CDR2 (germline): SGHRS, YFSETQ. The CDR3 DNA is TGCGCCAGCAGCCCTCGGACGGGATATGGCTACACCTTC. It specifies CASSPRTGYGYTF.

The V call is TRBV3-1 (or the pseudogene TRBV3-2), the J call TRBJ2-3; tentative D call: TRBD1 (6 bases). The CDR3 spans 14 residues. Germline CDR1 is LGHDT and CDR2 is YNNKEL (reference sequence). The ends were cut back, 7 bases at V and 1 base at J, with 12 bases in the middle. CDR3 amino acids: CASKVGAGTDTQYF. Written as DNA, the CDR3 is TGTGCCAGCAAGGTGGGGGCGGGCACAGATACGCAGTATTTT.

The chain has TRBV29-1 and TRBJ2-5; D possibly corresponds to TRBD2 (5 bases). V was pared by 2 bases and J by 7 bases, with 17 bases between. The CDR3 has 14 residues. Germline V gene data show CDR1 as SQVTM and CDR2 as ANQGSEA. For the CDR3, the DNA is TGCAGCGTTGAAAGGGAGACGGGGTTGGGGACCCAGTACTTC. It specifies CSVERETGLGTQYF.

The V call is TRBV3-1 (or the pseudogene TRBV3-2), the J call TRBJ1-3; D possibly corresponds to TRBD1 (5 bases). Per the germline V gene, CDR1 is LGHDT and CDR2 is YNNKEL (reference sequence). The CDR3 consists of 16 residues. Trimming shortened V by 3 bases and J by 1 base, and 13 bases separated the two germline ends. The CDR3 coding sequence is TGTGCCAGCAGCCACAATTGGGCAGGGTCTGGAAACACCATATATTTT. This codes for CASSHNWAGSGNTIYF.

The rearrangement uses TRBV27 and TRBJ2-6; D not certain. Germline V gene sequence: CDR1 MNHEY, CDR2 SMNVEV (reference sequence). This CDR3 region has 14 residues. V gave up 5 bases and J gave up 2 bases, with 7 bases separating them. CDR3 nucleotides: TGTGCCAGCAGTCCGGTAGCTGGGGCCAACGTCCTGACTTTC. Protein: CASSPVAGANVLTF.

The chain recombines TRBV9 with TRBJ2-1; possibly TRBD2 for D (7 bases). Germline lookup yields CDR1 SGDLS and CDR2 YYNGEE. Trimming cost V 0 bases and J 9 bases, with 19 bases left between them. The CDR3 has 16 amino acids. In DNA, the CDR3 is TGTGCCAGCAGCGTAGTAGGGGGGGCCTGGGGCGGTGAGCAGTTCTTC. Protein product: CASSVVGGAWGGEQFF.

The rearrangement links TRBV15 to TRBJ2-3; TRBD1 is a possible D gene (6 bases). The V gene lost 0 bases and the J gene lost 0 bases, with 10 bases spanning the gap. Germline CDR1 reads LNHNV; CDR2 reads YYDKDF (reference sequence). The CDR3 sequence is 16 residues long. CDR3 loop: CATSRDLGASTDTQYF. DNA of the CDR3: TGTGCCACCAGCAGAGATCTGGGGGCCAGCACAGATACGCAGTATTTT.

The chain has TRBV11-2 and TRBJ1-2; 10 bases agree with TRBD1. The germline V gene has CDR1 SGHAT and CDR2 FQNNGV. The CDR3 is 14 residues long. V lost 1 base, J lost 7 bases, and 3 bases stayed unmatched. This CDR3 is CASSLGDRGVGYTF. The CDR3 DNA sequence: TGTGCCAGCAGCTTAGGGGACAGGGGAGTTGGCTACACCTTC.

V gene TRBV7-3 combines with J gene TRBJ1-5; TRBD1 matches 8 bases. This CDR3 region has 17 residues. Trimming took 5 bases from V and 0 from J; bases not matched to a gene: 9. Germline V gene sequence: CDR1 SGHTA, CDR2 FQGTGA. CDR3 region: CASSLRTGRGSNQPQHF. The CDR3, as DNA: TGTGCCAGCAGCCTGAGGACAGGGAGGGGTAGCAATCAGCCCCAGCATTTT.

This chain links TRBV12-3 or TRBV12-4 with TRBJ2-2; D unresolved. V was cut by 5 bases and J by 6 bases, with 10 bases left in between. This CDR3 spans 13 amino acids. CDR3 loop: CASSPGFPGELFF. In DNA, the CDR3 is TGTGCCAGCAGTCCCGGGTTCCCCGGGGAGCTGTTTTTT.

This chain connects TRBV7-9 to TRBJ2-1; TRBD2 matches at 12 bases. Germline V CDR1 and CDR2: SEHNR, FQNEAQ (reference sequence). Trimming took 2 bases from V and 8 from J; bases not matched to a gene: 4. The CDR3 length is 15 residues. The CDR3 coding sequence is TGTGCCAGCAGCTTACTAGCGGGGGGGCGAGATGAGCAGTTCTTC. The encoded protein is CASSLLAGGRDEQFF. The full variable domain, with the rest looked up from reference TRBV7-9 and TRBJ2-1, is DTGVSQNPRHKITKRGQNVTFRCDPISEHNRLYWYRQTLGQGPEFLTYFQNEAQLEKSRLLSDRFSAERPKGSFSTLEIQRTEQGDSAMYLCASSLLAGGRDEQFFGPGTRLTVL.

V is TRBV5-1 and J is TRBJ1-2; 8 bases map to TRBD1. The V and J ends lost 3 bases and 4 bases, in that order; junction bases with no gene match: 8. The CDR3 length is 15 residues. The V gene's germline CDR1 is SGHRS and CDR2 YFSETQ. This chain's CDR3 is CASSWDAGGTYGYTF. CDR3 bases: TGCGCCAGCAGCTGGGACGCAGGGGGCACCTATGGCTACACCTTC.

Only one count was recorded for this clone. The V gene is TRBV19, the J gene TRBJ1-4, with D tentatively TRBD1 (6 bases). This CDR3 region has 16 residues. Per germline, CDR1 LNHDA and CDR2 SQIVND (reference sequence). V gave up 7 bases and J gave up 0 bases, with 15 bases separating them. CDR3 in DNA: TGTGCCAGTATAGGGGGGGAAGGGCCAACTAATGAAAAACTGTTTTTT. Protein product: CASIGGEGPTNEKLFF.

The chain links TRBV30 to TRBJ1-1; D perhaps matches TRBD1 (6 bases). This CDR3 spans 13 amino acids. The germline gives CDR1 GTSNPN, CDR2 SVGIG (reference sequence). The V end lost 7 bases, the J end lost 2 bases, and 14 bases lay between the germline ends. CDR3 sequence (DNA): TGTGCCTCTCAGGGGCAGGCCAACACTGAAGCTTTCTTT. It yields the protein CASQGQANTEAFF.

The CDR3 region has the DNA TGTGCCAGCAGCTTCCTATCCAGGGGCGGCTATGGCTACACCTTC. Translation: CASSFLSRGGYGYTF. V gene TRBV5-6 combines with J gene TRBJ1-2; D might be TRBD1 (6 bases). Germline V gene lookup returns CDR1 SGHDT and CDR2 YYEEEE. The CDR3 is made up of 15 amino acids. V gave up 2 bases and J gave up 4 bases, with 15 bases separating them.

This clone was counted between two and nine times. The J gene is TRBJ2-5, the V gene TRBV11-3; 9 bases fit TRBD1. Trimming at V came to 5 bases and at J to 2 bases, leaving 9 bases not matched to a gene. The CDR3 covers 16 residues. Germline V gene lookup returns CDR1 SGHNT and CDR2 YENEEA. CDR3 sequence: CASSRPGQGVQETQYF. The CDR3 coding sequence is TGTGCCAGCAGCCGTCCGGGACAGGGAGTACAAGAGACCCAGTACTTC.

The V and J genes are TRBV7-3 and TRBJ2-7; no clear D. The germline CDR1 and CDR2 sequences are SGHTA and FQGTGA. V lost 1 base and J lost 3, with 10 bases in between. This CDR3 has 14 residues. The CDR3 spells CASSLKALGYEQYF. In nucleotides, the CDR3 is TGTGCCAGCAGCTTAAAAGCTCTCGGCTACGAGCAGTACTTC.

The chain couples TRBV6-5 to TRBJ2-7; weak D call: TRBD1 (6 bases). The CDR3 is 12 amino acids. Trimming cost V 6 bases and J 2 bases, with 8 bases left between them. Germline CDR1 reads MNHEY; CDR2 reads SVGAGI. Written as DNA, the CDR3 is TGTGCCAGCAGGGACAGAGCCTACGAGCAGTACGTC. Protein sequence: CASRDRAYEQYV.

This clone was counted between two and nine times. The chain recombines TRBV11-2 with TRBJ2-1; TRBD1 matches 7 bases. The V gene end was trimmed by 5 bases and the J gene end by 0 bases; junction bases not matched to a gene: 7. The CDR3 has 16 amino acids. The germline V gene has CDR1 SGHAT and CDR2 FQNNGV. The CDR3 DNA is TGTGCCAGCAGCCCACGAGGGGACAGCTCCTACAATGAGCAGTTCTTC. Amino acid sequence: CASSPRGDSSYNEQFF.

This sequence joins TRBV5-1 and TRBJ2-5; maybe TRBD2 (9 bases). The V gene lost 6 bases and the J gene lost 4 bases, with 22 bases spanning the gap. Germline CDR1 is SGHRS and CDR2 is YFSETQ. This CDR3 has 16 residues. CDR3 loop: CASKTGDRGRAETQYF. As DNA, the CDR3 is TGCGCCAGCAAGACAGGGGATCGCGGGAGGGCAGAGACCCAGTACTTC.

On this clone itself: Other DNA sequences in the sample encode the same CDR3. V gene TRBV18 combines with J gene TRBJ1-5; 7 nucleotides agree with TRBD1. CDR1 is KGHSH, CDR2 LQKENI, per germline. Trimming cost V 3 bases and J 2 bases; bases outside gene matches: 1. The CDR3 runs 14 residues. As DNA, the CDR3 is TGTGCCAGCTCACCCGGGACAGGCAATCAGCCCCAGCATTTT. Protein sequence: CASSPGTGNQPQHF. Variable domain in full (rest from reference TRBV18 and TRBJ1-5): NAGVMQNPRHLVRRRGQEARLRCSPMKGHSHVYWYRQLPEEGLKFMVYLQKENIIDESGMPKERFSAEFPKEGPSILRIQQVVRGDSAAYFCASSPGTGNQPQHFGDGTRLSIL.

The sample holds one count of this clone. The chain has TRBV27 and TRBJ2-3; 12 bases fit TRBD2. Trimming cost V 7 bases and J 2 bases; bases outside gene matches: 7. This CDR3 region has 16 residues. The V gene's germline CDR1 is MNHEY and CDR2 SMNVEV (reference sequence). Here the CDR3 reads CASKVLAGGFTDTQYF. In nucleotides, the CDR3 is TGTGCCAGCAAAGTACTAGCGGGAGGATTCACAGATACGCAGTATTTT.

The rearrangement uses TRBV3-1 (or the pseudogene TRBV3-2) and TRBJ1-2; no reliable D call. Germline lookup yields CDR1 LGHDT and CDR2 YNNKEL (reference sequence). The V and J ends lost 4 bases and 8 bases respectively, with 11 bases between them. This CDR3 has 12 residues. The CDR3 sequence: CASSLRGKGYTF. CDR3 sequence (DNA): TGTGCCAGCAGCCTCCGAGGGAAAGGCTACACCTTC.

CDR3: CASSLNVDRGLVYGYTF. CDR3 DNA sequence: TGTGCCAGCAGTTTAAATGTTGATCGGGGATTGGTCTATGGCTACACCTTC. This rearrangement joins TRBV27 to TRBJ1-2; D is undetermined. CDR3 size: 17 residues. The V gene lost 2 bases and the J gene lost 4 bases, with 20 bases spanning the gap. The germline gives CDR1 MNHEY, CDR2 SMNVEV (reference sequence).

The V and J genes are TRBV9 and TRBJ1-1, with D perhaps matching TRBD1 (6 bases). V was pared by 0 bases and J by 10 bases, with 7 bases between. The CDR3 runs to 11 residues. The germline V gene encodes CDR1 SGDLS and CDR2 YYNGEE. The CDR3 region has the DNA TGTGCCAGCAGCGTAGGAGGGGGAGCTTTCTTT. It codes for CASSVGGGAFF. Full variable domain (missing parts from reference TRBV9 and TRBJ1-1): DSGVTQTPKHLITATGQRVTLRCSPRSGDLSVYWYQQSLDQGLQFLIQYYNGEERAKGNILERFSAQQFPDLHSELNLSSLELGDSALYFCASSVGGGAFFGQGTRLTVV.